Listed below are T cell receptor beta chains from one sample, sequenced in a study of blood T cell repertoires in COVID-19. The table came from immunoSEQ multiplex PCR; TCRdb's copy has only in-frame clones and leaves some out. The sample carries roughly 180,000 clones, 80% recorded once. Source material: PBMCs or T cells enriched from blood (not recorded which). Receptors were obtained from a man in his 60s who had been exposed to COVID-19. CDR3s include the opening cysteine and the closing phenylalanine or tryptophan. Each record gives: clone size, J gene, D gene, V gene, CDR3 protein, CDR3 DNA. The D gene is left open where the match is weak. Some rows mark clone size as missing; the rest say once, few, many or name a class of expanded clone.

few,TRBJ2-5,-,TRBV24-1,CATSPREALGETQYF,TGTGCCACCAGCCCGCGCGAGGCCCTCGGGGAGACCCAGTACTTC
-,TRBJ2-5,TRBD2,TRBV28,CASTRRRLAGDLRDQETQYF,TGTGCCAGCACCCGCCGCAGACTAGCGGGAGATCTCAGAGATCAAGAGACCCAGTACTTC
-,TRBJ1-2,-,TRBV15,CATSREILANYGYTF,TGTGCCACCAGCAGAGAGATCCTAGCTAACTATGGCTACACCTTC
-,TRBJ2-7,TRBD2,TRBV7-2,CASSFSGRDYEQYF,TGTGCCAGCAGTTTTAGCGGGAGGGACTACGAGCAGTACTTC
-,TRBJ1-2,-,TRBV27,CASSLSSAGGYTF,TGTGCCAGCAGTTTATCGTCGGCAGGCGGCTACACCTTC
-,TRBJ1-1,-,TRBV5-4,CASSPTGRGTEAFF,TGTGCCAGCAGCCCTACGGGGCGGGGGACTGAAGCTTTCTTT
-,TRBJ2-5,-,TRBV5-1,CASSLQETQYF,TGCGCCAGCAGCCTCCAAGAGACCCAGTACTTC
-,TRBJ2-7,TRBD1,TRBV13,CASEAGGLGEQYF,TGTGCCAGTGAGGCAGGGGGCTTGGGGGAGCAGTACTTC
-,TRBJ2-5,TRBD1,TRBV7-3,CASSLTGVSQETQYF,TGTGCCAGCAGCTTGACAGGGGTGAGCCAAGAGACCCAGTACTTC
-,TRBJ2-1,-,TRBV19,CASSGRRGATAGLSYNEQFF,TGTGCCAGTAGTGGACGACGGGGGGCGACAGCGGGCCTCTCCTACAATGAGCAGTTCTTC
-,TRBJ1-4,-,TRBV7-2,CATKETANEKLFF,TGTGCCACCAAGGAGACTGCTAATGAAAAACTGTTTTTT
-,TRBJ2-7,TRBD2,TRBV27,CASSRLAGASYEQYF,TGTGCCAGCAGTCGACTAGCGGGAGCCTCCTACGAGCAGTACTTC
-,TRBJ2-2,-,TRBV5-1,CASSPPGQPFPTGELFF,TGCGCCAGCAGCCCGCCTGGACAGCCTTTCCCCACCGGGGAGCTGTTTTTT
-,TRBJ1-4,TRBD1,TRBV19,CASSTSGTGLEKLFF,TGTGCCAGTAGTACCTCAGGGACAGGGCTTGAAAAACTGTTTTTT
-,TRBJ1-3,-,TRBV7-2,CASSFDRRAGNTIYF,TGTGCCAGCAGCTTCGACCGCCGGGCTGGAAACACCATATATTTT
-,TRBJ1-3,-,TRBV2,CASSKRPIYSGNTIYF,TGTGCCAGCAGTAAACGCCCGATCTACTCTGGAAACACCATATATTTT
-,TRBJ2-1,-,TRBV10-1,CASSESSAYNEQFF,TGCGCCAGCAGTGAGTCGAGTGCCTACAATGAGCAGTTCTTC
-,TRBJ2-1,TRBD2,TRBV19,CASSIDGGRASYEQFF,TGTGCCAGTAGTATAGATGGCGGGAGGGCTTCATATGAGCAGTTCTTC
-,TRBJ2-7,-,TRBV9,CASSPGTVIRRGNEQYF,TGTGCCAGCAGCCCGGGGACAGTGATCCGCCGGGGGAACGAGCAGTACTTC
-,TRBJ2-1,-,TRBV9,CASSVRGSGGYNEQFF,TGTGCCAGCAGCGTCCGGGGTAGCGGAGGATACAATGAGCAGTTCTTC